What follows are 19 T cell receptor beta chains derived from one specimen sequenced in a study of tumor-infiltrating lymphocytes in primary liver carcinoma. The roughly 19-32 mg bulk tissue piece was not sorted before simultaneous RNA and DNA extraction. cDNA specific to TCR beta was made from around 530 ng of total RNA, with a constant-region primer employed for priming. Three nested multiplex PCR rounds, a slightly modified ARM-PCR method, built the TCR beta libraries. The first two PCR rounds, nine to ten cycles each, used TRBV1-TRBV30 forward primers and a C-beta reverse primer. TCRdb called the multiplex PCR reads again in MiXCR, with one record for every CDR3 protein. Counted here are tens of thousands of distinct CDR3 sequences, roughly 70% occurring once; the ten biggest clones make up 35% to 45%. Material: liver tumor tissue from sampling region 1. The sample's subset: tumor region T1, superior pole. These receptors were taken from a man aged 35 to 55 with primary liver carcinoma and hepatitis B virus infection.

A remark on this clonotype: At one boundary the junction diverges from the germline segment, which might be a read error. CDR3 residues: CACSPESYELYF. CDR3 DNA: TGTGCCTGCAGTCCTGAGTCCTACGAGCTGTACTTC. The V and J genes are TRBV11-1 and TRBJ2-7; D is ambiguous. From germline, CDR1 is SGHAT and CDR2 FQDESV (reference sequence). The CDR3 consists of 12 residues.

Worth noting for this clonotype: Mismatch with germline at one junction end may stem from a read error. V gene TRBV6-5 combines with J gene TRBJ2-6; D perhaps matches TRBD1 (5 bases). The CDR3 runs to 13 residues. CDR1 and CDR2 (germline): MNHEY, SVGAGI. In DNA, the CDR3 is TGTGCCAGGACCGAGTGTGGGGCCAACATCCTGACTTTC. It codes for CARTECGANILTF.

On this clonotype: No conserved phenylalanine or tryptophan ends this CDR3, so it is likely a read error. The gene calls are TRBV11-2 and TRBJ1-4; no firm D call. CDR1 SGHAT and CDR2 FQNNGV come from the germline V gene. The CDR3 totals 19 residues. CDR3 sequence (DNA): TGTGCCAGCAGCCCGAAGCGTCAAAGGACGTCCACAACTAATGAAAGACTGTTTCTT. Protein product: CASSPKRQRTSTTNERLFL.

Concerning this clonotype itself: One junction end disagrees with the germline gene, perhaps due to a read error. In DNA form, the CDR3 reads TGTGCTAGCAGTGAAAACAGCCATGGCTACACCTTC. Amino acid sequence: CASSENSHGYTF. V and J are TRBV25-1 and TRBJ1-2; D call uncertain. The CDR3 length is 12 residues. Germline-derived CDR1 and CDR2 are MGHDK and SYGVNS.

This clonotype was seen many times. This chain uses TRBV5-1 with TRBJ2-4; 12 bases line up with TRBD1. Unmatched junction bases numbered 10, after V lost 0 bases and J lost 6 bases. The CDR3 runs to 18 residues. Germline V gene sequence: CDR1 SGHRS, CDR2 YFSETQ. This CDR3 reads CASSLGRVGTGGANIQYF. The CDR3 region has the DNA TGCGCCAGCAGCTTGGGAAGGGTCGGGACAGGGGGCGCAAACATTCAGTACTTC.

Notes on this clonotype: Given the absence of the conserved phenylalanine or tryptophan at the CDR3 end, a read error is likely. The V and J genes are TRBV6-6 and TRBJ2-7, with 7 bases aligning to TRBD2. Looked up from germline, CDR1 is MNHNY and CDR2 is SVGAGI (reference sequence). There are 15 residues in the CDR3. The CDR3 nucleotides read TGTGCCAGAAGTTCTAGCCGGGAGGTCCCCTACGAGCAGTACTTG. It yields the protein CARSSSREVPYEQYL.

In regard to this clonotype: Since a much larger clone is just one base distant, this may be a read error. This sequence joins TRBV29-1 and TRBJ2-1; D gene unclear. The germline V gene encodes CDR1 SQVTM and CDR2 ANQGSEA. The CDR3 runs to 13 residues. V lost 5 bases to trimming and J lost 6 bases, with 14 bases between them. CDR3 bases: TGCAGCGTTCCACTGCACCTGAGCAATGAGCAGTTCTTC. This translates into CSVPLHLSNEQFF.

A remark on this clonotype: An end of the junction differs from the germline gene, which may be a read error. The J gene is TRBJ1-3, the V gene TRBV11-3; perhaps TRBD1 as D (5 bases). In germline, CDR1 is SGHNT, CDR2 YENEEA. CDR3 length: 14 residues. The CDR3, as DNA: TGTGCTAGCAGCTTATACGGGGCTAGAAACACCATATACTTT. It encodes CASSLYGARNTIYF.

Remarks on this clonotype: One junction end does not reproduce the germline sequence, and a read error may be involved. The chain has TRBV6-5 and TRBJ2-5, with D uncertain. The CDR3 is 12 amino acids. CDR1 MNHEY and CDR2 SVGAGI come from the germline V gene. CDR3 nucleotide sequence: TGTGCCAGCAGCTACTCACAAGTGACCCAGTACTTT. Protein product: CASSYSQVTQYF.

Turning to this clonotype: No conserved phenylalanine or tryptophan ends this CDR3, so it is likely a read error. The V and J genes are TRBV10-3 and TRBJ2-3; a possible D gene is TRBD1 (5 bases). V lost 8 bases to trimming and J lost 0 bases, with 12 bases between them. The CDR3 is 14 amino acids. Germline CDR1 reads ENHRY; CDR2 reads SYGVKD. Here the CDR3 DNA reads TGTGCCATCGGGGCAGAGGCTAGCACAGATACGCAGTATATT. Translation: CAIGAEASTDTQYI.

Remarks on this clonotype: A junction boundary mismatches the germline segment, possibly from a read error. The V call is TRBV11-2, the J call TRBJ2-5; 8 bases agree with TRBD1. CDR3 length: 16 residues. In germline, CDR1 is SGHAT, CDR2 FQNNGV. The CDR3 reads CASSSTAGGSGETQYF. The CDR3 nucleotides are TGCGCCAGCAGCTCAACAGCAGGGGGCTCGGGGGAGACCCAATACTTC.

Details on this clonotype: An end of the junction does not agree with germline; a read error may underlie this. J is TRBJ2-2 and V is TRBV11-2; D tentatively reads TRBD1 or TRBD2 (5 bases each). Germline-derived CDR1 and CDR2 are SGHAT and FQNNGV. The CDR3 covers 17 residues. The CDR3 sequence: CAGSLALVGANIGELFF. CDR3 in DNA: TGTGCCGGGAGCTTAGCATTAGTAGGGGCGAACATCGGGGAGCTGTTTTTT.

Concerning this clonotype itself: One end of the junction fails to match germline, which may point to a read error. V and J are TRBV29-1 and TRBJ2-3; 11 nucleotides match TRBD2. Germline values: CDR1 SQVTM, CDR2 ANQGSEA. This CDR3 comprises 15 residues. For the CDR3, the DNA is TGCAGCATTACCGGGACTAGCGGATTCACAGATATGCAGTATTTT. This gives the protein CSITGTSGFTDMQYF.

By its share, this clonotype is medium-sized. J is TRBJ1-6 and V is TRBV4-2; tentatively, D is TRBD1 (6 bases). The CDR3 spans 14 residues. Trimming took 0 bases from V and 9 from J, leaving 9 bases between them. CDR1 is LGHNA, CDR2 YNFKEQ, per germline. CDR3 residues: CASSQDDRSSPLHF. CDR3 nucleotide sequence: TGTGCCAGCAGCCAAGATGACAGGTCTTCACCCCTCCACTTT.

A word on this clonotype: No conserved phenylalanine or tryptophan is present at the end of the CDR3, so a read error is the likely explanation. V is TRBV7-8 and J is TRBJ2-2; D may be TRBD2 (5 bases). The CDR3 runs to 16 residues. Germline V lookup: CDR1 SGHVS, CDR2 FQNEAQ. CDR3 in DNA: TGTGGCAGCAGCAGAATCCGAGCGGAGAACACCGGGGAGCTGTTTTTA. It codes for CGSSRIRAENTGELFL.

Turning to this clonotype: A much larger clone is a single base away; this may be a read error. The J gene is TRBJ2-1, the V gene TRBV5-1, with TRBD2 identical over 12 bases. The CDR3 has 18 residues. Germline CDR1 and CDR2: SGHRS and YFSETQ. This CDR3 is CASSSTRLAGAVNNEQLF. Here the CDR3 DNA reads TGCGCCAGCAGCTCTACCAGACTAGCGGGAGCGGTGAACAATGAGCAGTTGTTC.

Points on this clonotype: The CDR3 ends on some other residue instead of the conserved phenylalanine or tryptophan, so this is likely a read error. This chain's CDR3 is CTSSAGTREINEQFI. For the CDR3, the DNA is TGTACCAGTAGCGCCGGGACTAGAGAGATTAATGAGCAGTTCATC. This chain connects TRBV11-3 to TRBJ2-1, with TRBD2 matching over 8 bases. Germline V lookup: CDR1 SGHNT, CDR2 YENEEA. CDR3 size: 15 residues.

This clonotype was seen a few times. The CDR3 carries no conserved terminal phenylalanine or tryptophan, so it likely arises from a read error. J is TRBJ2-1 and V is TRBV10-1, with 12 bases aligning to TRBD2. Germline V CDR1 and CDR2: WNHNN, SYGVQD (reference sequence). The CDR3 runs 15 residues. As DNA, the CDR3 is TGCACCAGCAGTGAGTCAGGGACTAGCGGGTTGAAGCAGTTCATC. It yields the protein CTSSESGTSGLKQFI.

This clonotype was seen many times. J is TRBJ2-7 and V is TRBV11-2, with D possibly matching TRBD2 (6 bases). The CDR3 extends over 14 amino acids. Germline-derived CDR1 and CDR2 are SGHAT and FQNNGV. Trimming cost V 3 bases and J 6 bases, with 15 bases left between them. The CDR3 DNA is TGTGCCAGCAGCTTGATGACGGGAGATCTCGAGCAGTACTTC. The encoded protein is CASSLMTGDLEQYF.